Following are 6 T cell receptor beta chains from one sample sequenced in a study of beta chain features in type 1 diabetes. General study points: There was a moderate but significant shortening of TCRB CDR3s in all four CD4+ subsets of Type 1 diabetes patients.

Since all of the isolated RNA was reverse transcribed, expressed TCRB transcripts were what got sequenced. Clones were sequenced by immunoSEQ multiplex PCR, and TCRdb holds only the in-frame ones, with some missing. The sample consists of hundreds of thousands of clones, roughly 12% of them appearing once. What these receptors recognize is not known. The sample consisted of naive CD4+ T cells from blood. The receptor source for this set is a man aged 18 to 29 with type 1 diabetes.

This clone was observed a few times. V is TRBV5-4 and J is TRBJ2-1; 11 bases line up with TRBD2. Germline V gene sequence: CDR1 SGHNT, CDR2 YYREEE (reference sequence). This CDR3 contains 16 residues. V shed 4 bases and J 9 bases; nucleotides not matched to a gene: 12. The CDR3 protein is CASSLIAGGPSAEQFF. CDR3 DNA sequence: TGTGCCAGCAGCCTTATAGCGGGGGGGCCGTCCGCTGAGCAGTTCTTC.

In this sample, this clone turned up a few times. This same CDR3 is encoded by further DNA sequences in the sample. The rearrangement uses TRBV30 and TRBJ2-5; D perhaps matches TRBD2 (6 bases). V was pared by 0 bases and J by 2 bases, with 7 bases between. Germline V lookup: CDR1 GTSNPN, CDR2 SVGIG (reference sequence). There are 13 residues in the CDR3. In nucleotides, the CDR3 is TGTGCCTGGAGTGTCGGGACTCAAGAGACCCAGTACTTC. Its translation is CAWSVGTQETQYF.

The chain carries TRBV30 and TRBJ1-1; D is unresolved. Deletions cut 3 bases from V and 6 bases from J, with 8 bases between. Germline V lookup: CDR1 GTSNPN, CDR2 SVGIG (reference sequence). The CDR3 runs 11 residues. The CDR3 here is CAWSRSAEAFF. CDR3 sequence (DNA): TGTGCCTGGAGCCGGAGCGCTGAAGCTTTCTTT. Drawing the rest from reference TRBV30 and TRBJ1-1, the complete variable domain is SQTIHQWPATLVQPVGSPLSLECTVEGTSNPNLYWYRQAAGRGLQLLFYSVGIGQISSEVPQNLSASRPQDRQFILSSKKLLLSDSGFYLCAWSRSAEAFFGQGTRLTVV.

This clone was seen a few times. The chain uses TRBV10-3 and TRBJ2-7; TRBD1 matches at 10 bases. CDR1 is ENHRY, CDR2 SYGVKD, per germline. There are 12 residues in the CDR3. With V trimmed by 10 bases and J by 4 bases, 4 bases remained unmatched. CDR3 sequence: CATGQGEYEQYF. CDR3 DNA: TGTGCCACCGGACAGGGGGAATACGAGCAGTACTTC.

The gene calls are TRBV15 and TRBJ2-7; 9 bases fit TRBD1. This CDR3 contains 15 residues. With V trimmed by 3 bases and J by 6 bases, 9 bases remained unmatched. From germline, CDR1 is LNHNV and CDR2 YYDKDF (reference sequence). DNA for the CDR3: TGTGCCACCAGCAGGGAAGGGACAGGGTCTCGCGAGCAGTACTTC. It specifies CATSREGTGSREQYF.

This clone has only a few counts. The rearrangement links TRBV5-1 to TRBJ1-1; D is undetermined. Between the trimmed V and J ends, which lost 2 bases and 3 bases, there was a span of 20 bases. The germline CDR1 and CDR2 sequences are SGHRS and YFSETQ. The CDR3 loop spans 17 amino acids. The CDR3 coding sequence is TGCGCCAGCAGCTTTAAGTCGGACCGATTGACTTACACTGAAGCTTTCTTT. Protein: CASSFKSDRLTYTEAFF.